This TCR beta chain emerged from a study of cytomegalovirus exposure and HLA in healthy donors. Concerning this clone: The antigen remains undetermined.

Study-wide results and limits: There were 160 or so TCR beta chains listed as cytomegalovirus-associated. An ancestry cluster, one associated with Asian ancestry, reportedly showed fewer N-insertions than the approximately 650-donor mean in a later analysis. A cluster of highly shared sequence variants was likely a sequencing artifact.

Each donor was healthy, and each was a bone marrow donor. The PCR contained 60 Vbeta and 13 Jbeta primers. The data were produced by immunoSEQ multiplex PCR, yet TCRdb's version contains in-frame clones alone and is incomplete. In all, the sample yields 160,000 or so clones. The receptor's source is a man aged 25 to 45 in good health and CMV-seronegative. The sequencing sample was made of PBMCs.

The CDR3 DNA reads TGTGCCAGCAGTCTTGGACAGGGGGTCGAGACCCAGTACTTC. Amino acids: CASSLGQGVETQYF. The chain links TRBV5-6 to TRBJ2-5, with TRBD1 matching over 10 bases. From germline, CDR1 is SGHDT and CDR2 YYEEEE. V shed 5 bases and J 5 bases; nucleotides not matched to a gene: 6. CDR3 size: 14 residues. The full variable domain, its missing parts supplied by reference TRBV5-6 and TRBJ2-5, is DAGVTQSPTHLIKTRGQQVTLRCSPKSGHDTVSWYQQALGQGPQFIFQYYEEEERQRGNFPDRFSGHQFPNYSSELNVNALLLGDSALYLCASSLGQGVETQYFGPGTRLLVL.